The rows below give T cell receptor beta chains drawn from one sample of a study of OX40 agonist ivuxolimab in advanced cancers. The data were produced by immunoSEQ multiplex PCR, yet TCRdb's version contains in-frame clones alone and is incomplete. Of some 10,000 clones detected, more than 65% appear once; the ten largest clones hold approximately 36%. The sequencing used CD4+ or CD8+ T cells sorted from blood, collected in a trial of the OX40 agonist ivuxolimab. The receptors originated from an adult with an advanced solid tumor such as melanoma, head and neck, liver or kidney cancer. The CDR3 runs from the conserved cysteine through the conserved F or W. Each record gives: CDR3 DNA, CDR3 protein, D gene, J gene, clone size, V gene. D genes are given only for firm matches. Clone size is shown for a subset of rows, as once, few, many or a class of expanded clone.

TGTGCCAGCACGGAGGCCCTCAATCAGCCCCAGCATTTT,CASTEALNQPQHF,NA,TRBJ1-5,medium-sized,TRBV28
TGTGCCAGCAGTTACTCGATGTTATTACCTCAGGAGACCCAGTACTTC,CASSYSMLLPQETQYF,NA,TRBJ2-5,once,TRBV6-5
TGTGCCAGCAGCTCGGATCAATTACTTAGCTACGAGCAGTACTTC,CASSSDQLLSYEQYF,NA,TRBJ2-7,NA,TRBV7-3
TGTGCCAGCAGTGAAGCGGGGGGGGGAGTAGACGAGCAGTACTTC,CASSEAGGGVDEQYF,TRBD2,TRBJ2-7,NA,TRBV6-1
TGTGCCAGCAGCTTAGGTGAGGGACTTCTGCCCACCGGGGAGCTGTTTTTT,CASSLGEGLLPTGELFF,NA,TRBJ2-2,NA,TRBV11-2
TGTGCCAGCAGTGACTCGCGGGGGGCCACAGATACGCAGTATTTT,CASSDSRGATDTQYF,TRBD2,TRBJ2-3,NA,TRBV6-4
TGTGCCAGCAGTGAAGACACAGGGCCTTATGAAAAACTGTTTTTT,CASSEDTGPYEKLFF,NA,TRBJ1-4,NA,TRBV6-1
TGTGCCAGCAGTTACTCTACGGGCCCGGGGTATGGCTACACCTTC,CASSYSTGPGYGYTF,NA,TRBJ1-2,NA,TRBV6-6
TGTGCCAGCAGCCAATACACTGAAGCTTTCTTT,CASSQYTEAFF,NA,TRBJ1-1,NA,TRBV7-9
TGTGCCAGCAGCTTAGCAGGCATCGGCTACACCTTC,CASSLAGIGYTF,NA,TRBJ1-2,few,TRBV7-9
TGTGCCAGCAGCGGGGACCGGGACAGACTCTATGGCTACACCTTC,CASSGDRDRLYGYTF,TRBD1,TRBJ1-2,NA,TRBV5-8
TGTGCCAGCAGCCCACCCGGGGCACGAGGAAAATACGAGCAGTACTTC,CASSPPGARGKYEQYF,NA,TRBJ2-7,NA,TRBV7-2
TGTGCCAGCAGTTTAAGGTCGACGGTGGATACGCAGTATTTT,CASSLRSTVDTQYF,NA,TRBJ2-3,NA,TRBV27
TGTGCCAGCAGCGCCCAATTCAGGACTAGCGGGAGTTTAAACACCGGGGAGCTGTTTTTT,CASSAQFRTSGSLNTGELFF,TRBD2,TRBJ2-2,NA,TRBV9
TGTGCCAGTAGTATAGACCGATTGAACACTGAAGCTTTCTTT,CASSIDRLNTEAFF,NA,TRBJ1-1,medium-sized,TRBV19
TGTGCCAGCAGTCTGATCGAATACTCCTACGAGCAGTACTTC,CASSLIEYSYEQYF,NA,TRBJ2-7,NA,TRBV6-1
TGTGCCAGCAGTTTCGCCGGGACAGGGGCCTTTCCCCCTAATGAAAAACTGTTTTTT,CASSFAGTGAFPPNEKLFF,TRBD1,TRBJ1-4,NA,TRBV27
TGTGCCAGTAGTACCCCCGGGACAGGGTTATACAATGAGCAGTTCTTC,CASSTPGTGLYNEQFF,TRBD1,TRBJ2-1,few,TRBV19
TGTGCCAGCACCCTATCCACCCGGTACACAGATACGCAGTATTTT,CASTLSTRYTDTQYF,NA,TRBJ2-3,NA,TRBV7-2
TGTGCCAGCAGCCCCAGGGACCCCTCTTTTGGAGAGACCCAGTACTTC,CASSPRDPSFGETQYF,NA,TRBJ2-5,NA,TRBV7-2
TGTGCCAGCAGCTTATGGGGAAGTGGGCAAGAGACCCAGTACTTC,CASSLWGSGQETQYF,NA,TRBJ2-5,NA,TRBV11-2
TGTGCCAGTAGCCGGGACAGGGGGTACAATGAGCAGTTCTTC,CASSRDRGYNEQFF,TRBD1,TRBJ2-1,NA,TRBV19
TGTGCCAGCACGGGACAGGGTCTCACAGATACGCAGTATTTT,CASTGQGLTDTQYF,TRBD1,TRBJ2-3,NA,TRBV6-6
TGTGCCAGTAGTATCGGGGTTGATACGCAGTATTTT,CASSIGVDTQYF,NA,TRBJ2-3,NA,TRBV19
TGCGCCACCGGATGGGCGAGCTCCTACGAGCAGTACTTC,CATGWASSYEQYF,NA,TRBJ2-7,NA,TRBV5-1
TGTGCCAGCAGCGTGGAGAGCGGGGGAGTGTGGGAGACCCAGTACTTC,CASSVESGGVWETQYF,TRBD2,TRBJ2-5,few,TRBV9
TGTGCCAGCGCCCTCAGGCGCACAGATACGCAGTATTTT,CASALRRTDTQYF,NA,TRBJ2-3,once,TRBV6-5
TGCAGCGTTGAAAAGGGGAAGGTCGACGAGCAGTACTTC,CSVEKGKVDEQYF,NA,TRBJ2-7,NA,TRBV29-1
TGTGCCAGCAGCTTGGCCCGGGTTCCGCGCACAGATACGCAGTATTTT,CASSLARVPRTDTQYF,NA,TRBJ2-3,NA,TRBV5-6
TGTGCCAGCGGCCTTCCGGGACAGCGCGAGCAGTACTTC,CASGLPGQREQYF,TRBD1,TRBJ2-7,NA,TRBV27
TGCGCCAGCAGCGATTTGACAGGGAACACTGAAGCTTTCTTT,CASSDLTGNTEAFF,NA,TRBJ1-1,NA,TRBV5-1
TGTGCCAGTAGTATATGGCCACTTCTAGCCAAAAACATTCAGTACTTC,CASSIWPLLAKNIQYF,NA,TRBJ2-4,NA,TRBV19
TGTGCCAGCAGCGTCCAACAAGCACCGGGACAGGGTACCACTGAAGCTTTCTTT,CASSVQQAPGQGTTEAFF,TRBD1,TRBJ1-1,NA,TRBV9
TGTGCCAGCAGCACCCGACTAGCCCCGAATGAGCAGTTCTTC,CASSTRLAPNEQFF,TRBD2,TRBJ2-1,NA,TRBV11-3
TGTGCCAGCAGTTTAGCCAGCAGTCTTTTGCAGTACTTC,CASSLASSLLQYF,NA,TRBJ2-7,once,TRBV28
TGTGCCAGCTCGAAACCCGGGGGCAGGAATGAGCAGTTCTTC,CASSKPGGRNEQFF,NA,TRBJ2-1,once,TRBV9
TGTGCCAGCAGTACAGGGGGCGCTGGGGCCAACGTCCTGACTTTC,CASSTGGAGANVLTF,TRBD1,TRBJ2-6,NA,TRBV7-8
TGTGCCAGCAGTGACCGGGATTACAATGAGCAGTTCTTC,CASSDRDYNEQFF,NA,TRBJ2-1,NA,TRBV6-6
TGTGCCAGCAGCTTAGCAGAGAACACTGAAGCTTTCTTT,CASSLAENTEAFF,NA,TRBJ1-1,few,TRBV7-6
TGTGCCATCAGTGACTCGGACAGGGGCACAGATACGCAGTATTTT,CAISDSDRGTDTQYF,TRBD1,TRBJ2-3,NA,TRBV10-3
TGTGCTAGTGGTTTGAATCAGGGGGTAAACACCGGGGAGCTGTTTTTT,CASGLNQGVNTGELFF,TRBD1,TRBJ2-2,NA,TRBV12-5
TGTGCCATCAGTGAGGGCCTGGCCACTGAAGCTTTCTTT,CAISEGLATEAFF,NA,TRBJ1-1,NA,TRBV10-3
TGTGCCAGTAGCCCTGGGGTCCATCAGCCCCAGCATTTT,CASSPGVHQPQHF,NA,TRBJ1-5,few,TRBV19
TGCGCCAGCAGCTTGAACGGAATTATACAAGAGACCCAGTACTTC,CASSLNGIIQETQYF,NA,TRBJ2-5,NA,TRBV5-1
TGTGCCAGCAGCCTGGCCCCGCAGGAGGAGGGAGCTTTCTTT,CASSLAPQEEGAFF,NA,TRBJ1-1,once,TRBV6-5
TGCGCCAGCAGCTTTAGGGGGGCGGGGACTGAAGCTTTCTTT,CASSFRGAGTEAFF,NA,TRBJ1-1,few,TRBV5-1
TGTGCCAGCAATACCAGGGGGCTGATTGCTCAGCCCCAGCATTTT,CASNTRGLIAQPQHF,TRBD1,TRBJ1-5,NA,TRBV6-6
TGTGCCAGCAGCTCCGACAGGGGCAACACCGGGGAGCTGTTTTTT,CASSSDRGNTGELFF,TRBD1,TRBJ2-2,NA,TRBV7-3